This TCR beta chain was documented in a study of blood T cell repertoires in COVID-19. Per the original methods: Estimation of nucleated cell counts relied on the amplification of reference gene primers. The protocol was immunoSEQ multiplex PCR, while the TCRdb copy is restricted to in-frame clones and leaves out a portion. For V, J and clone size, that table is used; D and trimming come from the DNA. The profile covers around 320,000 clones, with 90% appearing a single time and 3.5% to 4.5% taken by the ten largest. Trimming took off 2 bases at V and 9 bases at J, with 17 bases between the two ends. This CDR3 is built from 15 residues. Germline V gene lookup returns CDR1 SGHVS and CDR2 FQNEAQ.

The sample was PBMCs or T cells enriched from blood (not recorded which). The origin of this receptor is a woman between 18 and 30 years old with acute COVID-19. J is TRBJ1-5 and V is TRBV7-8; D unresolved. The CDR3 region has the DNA TGTGCCAGCAGCTTATCATCCGGGAGTCGAGGGCCCCAGCATTTT. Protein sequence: CASSLSSGSRGPQHF. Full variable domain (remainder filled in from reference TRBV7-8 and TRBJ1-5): GAGVSQSPRYKVAKRGQDVALRCDPISGHVSLFWYQQALGQGPEFLTYFQNEAQLDKSGLPSDRFFAERPEGSVSTLKIQRTQQEDSAVYLCASSLSSGSRGPQHFGDGTRLSIL.